This section outlines one TCR beta chain sequence together with its context. Its antigen remains unidentified. This specimen belongs to a study of graft-versus-host responses after intestinal transplantation. The repertoire was sequenced with immunoSEQ multiplex PCR; TCRdb's copy has only in-frame clones and lacks some. The table records around 55,000 clones, roughly 90% of them present only once. Study outcomes and limitations: GvH clones were found in recipient marrow; some appeared first in ileum or blood.

The sequencing here drew on unstimulated CD4+ T cells sorted from spleen or lymph node cells, taken before transplant. The clonotype was recovered from a human donor who was the organ donor for an intestinal transplant.

The CDR3 sequence is CASSFPIDRAGQPQHF. The DNA for the CDR3 is TGTGCCAGCAGTTTTCCAATCGACAGGGCTGGACAGCCCCAGCATTTT. V is TRBV28 and J is TRBJ1-5; the match to TRBD1 covers 7 bases. The CDR3 is 16 amino acids. Germline CDR1 MDHEN, CDR2 SYDVKM. The J segment lost 7 bases and the V segment lost 3 bases, leaving 12 bases of the junction unmatched.